Listed here are 15 T cell receptor beta chains from one sample, sequenced in a study of regulatory T cells in long-lasting Graves disease listed by TCRdb under 2021. Receptor amplification or capture employed multiplex PCR. The sequencer was an Illumina HiSeq 4000. iRepertoire HTBI primers and Arm-PCR amplification of CDR3 regions were used to construct TCR beta libraries. The raw public data were reprocessed by TCRdb itself: fastp quality trimming at Q25, MiXCR clonotype calling, in-frame beta chains only. When rows share a CDR3 protein, they turn into one entry using the most common DNA and genes. The sample table holds about 240,000 distinct CDR3 sequences, of which about 19% were seen once. The ten top clones hold around 14% of the sample. The sample's time point label, decoded: newly diagnosed GD, antithyroid drugs for less than 3 months. For both TCR sequencing and RNA sequencing, RNA was extracted from PBMCs in TRIzol.

The sequences come from peripheral blood mononuclear cells (PBMCs), collected at new diagnosis, from a patient treated with antithyroid drugs. These receptors originate from a female donor with Graves disease.

This clonotype was found many times. The J gene is TRBJ2-1, the V gene TRBV24-1; D possibly corresponds to TRBD1 (5 bases). Germline V CDR1 and CDR2: KGHDR, SFDVKD. The CDR3 is 16 residues long. V was pared by 6 bases and J by 7 bases, with 21 bases between. This CDR3 is CATSSLGAAARNEQFF. CDR3 in DNA: TGTGCCACCAGTTCCCTAGGGGCGGCGGCAAGGAATGAGCAGTTCTTC.

This clonotype has a count of ten or more. The chain uses TRBV24-1 and TRBJ1-1; 7 nucleotides line up with TRBD1. In germline, CDR1 is KGHDR, CDR2 SFDVKD. The CDR3 extends over 14 amino acids. Trimming took 7 bases from V and 4 from J; bases not matched to a gene: 8. The CDR3 region has the DNA TGTGCCACCAGAGCCCGACAGGGCGGCACTGAAGCTTTCTTT. Protein sequence: CATRARQGGTEAFF.

This clonotype was observed many times. CDR3 sequence reads: CAISDLPGGIKGHQETQYF. CDR3 in DNA: TGTGCCATCAGTGACTTACCCGGGGGTATCAAGGGACATCAAGAGACCCAGTACTTC. The V call is TRBV10-3, the J call TRBJ2-5; D possibly matches TRBD1 or TRBD2 (6 bases each). The CDR3 covers 19 residues. The germline V gene encodes CDR1 ENHRY and CDR2 SYGVKD. V dropped 3 bases and J dropped 2 bases, with 25 bases sitting between them.

This sequence joins TRBV3-1 and TRBJ2-5; D is uncertain. V was shortened by 4 bases and J by 7 bases, with 16 bases between the two germline ends. This CDR3 region has 14 residues. Germline values: CDR1 LGHDT, CDR2 YNNKEL (reference sequence). The CDR3 DNA is TGTGCCAGCAGCCTCGGGTCGAACGTCGGGACCCAGTACTTC. This gives the protein CASSLGSNVGTQYF.

There are many counts of this clonotype. The rearrangement uses TRBV13 and TRBJ1-1; D gene unclear. Germline V gives CDR1 PRHDT, CDR2 FYEKMQ (reference sequence). The CDR3 totals 14 residues. V was pared by 3 bases and J by 0 bases, with 8 bases between. In DNA, the CDR3 is TGTGCCAGCAGCTTTCTGGGAATGAACACTGAAGCTTTCTTT. Translation: CASSFLGMNTEAFF.

This clonotype was seen at least ten times. The genes are TRBV5-1 and TRBJ1-4; D gene uncertain. The germline V and J ends were trimmed by 1 base and 4 bases, with 5 bases remaining between them. The CDR3 consists of 13 residues. Per germline, CDR1 SGHRS and CDR2 YFSETQ. CDR3 DNA: TGCGCCAGCAGCTTGCGCGGTAATGAAAAACTGTTTTTT. This gives the protein CASSLRGNEKLFF.

In this sample, this clonotype turned up many times. This chain links TRBV14 with TRBJ2-7, with no clear D. CDR3 length equals 13 residues. Germline V lookup: CDR1 SGHDN, CDR2 FVKESK. The V gene lost 1 base and the J gene lost 0 bases, with 4 bases spanning the gap. The CDR3 sequence is CASSQVSSYEQYF. Written as DNA, the CDR3 is TGTGCCAGCAGCCAAGTGAGCTCCTACGAGCAGTACTTC.

Ten or more counts support this clonotype. The chain joins TRBV7-9 to TRBJ2-5, with D hard to call. Trimming stripped 5 bases from V and 5 bases from J, with 9 bases between. Germline loops: CDR1 SEHNR, CDR2 FQNEAQ (reference sequence). This CDR3 comprises 12 residues. In DNA form, the CDR3 reads TGTGCCAGCAGCCCGAGTTGGGAGACCCAGTACTTC. The encoded protein is CASSPSWETQYF.

This clonotype showed up many times. This rearrangement joins TRBV6-4 to TRBJ1-1; D remains ambiguous. CDR1 and CDR2 (germline): MRHNA, SNTAGT. This CDR3 spans 13 amino acids. Between the trimmed V and J ends, which lost 4 bases and 4 bases, there was a span of 10 bases. The CDR3 is CASSAAIGTEAFF. Written as DNA, the CDR3 is TGTGCCAGCAGTGCTGCTATTGGCACTGAAGCTTTCTTT.

This clonotype was detected ten times or more. The CDR3 DNA reads as TGTGCCAGCAGGGGGAACCAGGGCCCCGCCAAAAACATTCAGTACTTC. Translation gives CASRGNQGPAKNIQYF. The chain uses TRBV2 and TRBJ2-4, with a possible D match to TRBD1 (5 bases). V gave up 6 bases and J gave up 1 base, with 16 bases separating them. The V gene's germline CDR1 is SNHLY and CDR2 FYNNEI. The CDR3 is 16 residues long.

V gene TRBV7-3 combines with J gene TRBJ2-5, with D tentatively TRBD2 (5 bases). The CDR3 is 16 amino acids. Germline V CDR1 and CDR2: SGHTA, FQGTGA. With 2 bases removed from V and 2 bases from J, the gap between germline ends came to 15 bases. DNA of the CDR3: TGTGCCAGCAGCTTAGGAGAAGGGAGTGGACAAGAGACCCAGTACTTC. Translating it yields CASSLGEGSGQETQYF.

This clonotype has at least ten counts. The rearrangement joins TRBV6-1 to TRBJ2-5, with D possibly being TRBD2 (6 bases). This CDR3 contains 17 residues. V was pared by 3 bases and J by 1 base, with 18 bases between. CDR1 MNHNS and CDR2 SASEGT come from the germline V gene. CDR3 protein: CASSDFGGWGVQETQYF. CDR3 DNA: TGTGCCAGCAGTGATTTTGGGGGGTGGGGCGTCCAAGAGACCCAGTACTTC.

This clonotype has only a few counts. This may come from a read error, since a much larger clone is one base off. The J gene is TRBJ2-4, the V gene TRBV2; TRBD1 is a possible D gene (6 bases). Looked up from germline, CDR1 is SNHLY and CDR2 is FYNNEI. V was cut by 11 bases and J by 3 bases, with 23 bases left in between. The CDR3 consists of 16 residues. The CDR3 DNA sequence: TGTGCCTCACGCGGCAGGGGAAAAGAAGACAAAAACATTCAGTACTTC. Its translation: CASRGRGKEDKNIQYF.

The V call is TRBV2, the J call TRBJ1-2; no firm D call. The CDR3 runs to 11 residues. CDR1 and CDR2 from the germline V gene are SNHLY and FYNNEI. Between the trimmed V and J ends, which lost 4 bases and 8 bases, there was a span of 8 bases. CDR3 protein: CASSGRLGYTF. CDR3 coding DNA: TGTGCCAGCAGTGGACGTTTGGGCTACACCTTC.

The J gene is TRBJ2-1, the V gene TRBV2; TRBD2 aligns across 15 bases. The J segment lost 7 bases and the V segment lost 5 bases, leaving 6 bases of the junction unmatched. CDR1 is SNHLY and CDR2 is FYNNEI in the germline V gene. The CDR3 is 16 amino acids. The CDR3 DNA is TGTGCCAGCAGTAGGACTAGCGGGGGGGCCTTAAATGAGCAGTTCTTC. It codes for CASSRTSGGALNEQFF.